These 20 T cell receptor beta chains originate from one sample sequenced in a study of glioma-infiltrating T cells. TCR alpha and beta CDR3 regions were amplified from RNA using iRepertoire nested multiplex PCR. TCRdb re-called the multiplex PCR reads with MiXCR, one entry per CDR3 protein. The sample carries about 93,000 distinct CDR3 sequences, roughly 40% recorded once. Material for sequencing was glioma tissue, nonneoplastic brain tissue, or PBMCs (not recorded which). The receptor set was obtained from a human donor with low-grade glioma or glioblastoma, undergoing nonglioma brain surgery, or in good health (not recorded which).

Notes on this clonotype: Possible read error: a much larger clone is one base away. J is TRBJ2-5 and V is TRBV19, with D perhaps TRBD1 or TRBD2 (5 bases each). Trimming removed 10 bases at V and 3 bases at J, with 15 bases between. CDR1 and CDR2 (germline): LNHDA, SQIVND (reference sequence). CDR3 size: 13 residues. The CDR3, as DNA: TGTGCCATAGGGCAGGGAGTAAAAGAGACCCAGTACTTC. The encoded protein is CAIGQGVKETQYF.

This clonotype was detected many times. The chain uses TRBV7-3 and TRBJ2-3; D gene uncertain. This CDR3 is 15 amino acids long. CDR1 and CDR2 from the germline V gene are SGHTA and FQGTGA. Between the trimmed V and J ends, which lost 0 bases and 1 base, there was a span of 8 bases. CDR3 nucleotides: TGTGCCAGCAGCTTAACGATTCGAGGCACAGATACGCAGTATTTT. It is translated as CASSLTIRGTDTQYF.

This chain's CDR3 is CASSRTSGSVYNEQFF. CDR3 coding DNA: TGCGCCAGCAGCCGGACTAGCGGGAGCGTTTACAATGAGCAGTTCTTC. The genes are TRBV4-1 and TRBJ2-1; 13 nucleotides agree with TRBD2. This CDR3 contains 16 residues. Germline loops: CDR1 MGHRA, CDR2 YSYEKL. V trimming: 4 bases; J trimming: 4 bases; junction bases outside the gene matches: 4.

The CDR3 is CASSFPRAAETLSGANVLTF. The CDR3 DNA reads as TGTGCCAGCAGCTTCCCCCGGGCGGCGGAAACTCTCTCTGGGGCCAACGTCCTGACTTTC. The rearrangement links TRBV13 to TRBJ2-6; no clear D gene. Germline lookup yields CDR1 PRHDT and CDR2 FYEKMQ (reference sequence). The germline V and J ends were trimmed by 3 bases and 0 bases, with 21 bases remaining between them. This CDR3 is built from 20 residues.

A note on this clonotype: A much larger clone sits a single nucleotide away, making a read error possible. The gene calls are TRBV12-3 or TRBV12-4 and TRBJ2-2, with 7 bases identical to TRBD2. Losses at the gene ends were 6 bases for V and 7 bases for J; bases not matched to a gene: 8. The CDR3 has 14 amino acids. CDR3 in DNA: TGTGCCAGCAGACGGGGGGTAGGGAACGGGGAGCTGTTTTTT. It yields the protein CASRRGVGNGELFF.

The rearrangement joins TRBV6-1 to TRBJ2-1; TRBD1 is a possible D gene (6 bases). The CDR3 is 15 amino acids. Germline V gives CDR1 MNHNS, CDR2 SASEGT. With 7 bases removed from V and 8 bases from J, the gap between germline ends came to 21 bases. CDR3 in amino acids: CASTRSAGDAYEQFF. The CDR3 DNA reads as TGTGCCAGCACCCGATCCGCAGGGGACGCCTATGAGCAGTTCTTC.

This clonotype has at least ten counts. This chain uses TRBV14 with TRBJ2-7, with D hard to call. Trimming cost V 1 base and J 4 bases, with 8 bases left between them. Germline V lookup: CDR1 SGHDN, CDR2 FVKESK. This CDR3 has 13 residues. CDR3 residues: CASSQVRVYEQYF. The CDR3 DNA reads TGTGCCAGCAGCCAAGTGAGAGTGTACGAGCAGTACTTC.

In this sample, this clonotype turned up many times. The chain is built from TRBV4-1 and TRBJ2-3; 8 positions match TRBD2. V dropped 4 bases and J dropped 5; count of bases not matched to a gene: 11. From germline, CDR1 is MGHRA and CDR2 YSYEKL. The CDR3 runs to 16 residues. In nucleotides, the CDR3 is TGCGCCAGCAGCCTCTCCTCGGGGGGGTCAGGAGATACGCAGTATTTT. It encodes CASSLSSGGSGDTQYF.

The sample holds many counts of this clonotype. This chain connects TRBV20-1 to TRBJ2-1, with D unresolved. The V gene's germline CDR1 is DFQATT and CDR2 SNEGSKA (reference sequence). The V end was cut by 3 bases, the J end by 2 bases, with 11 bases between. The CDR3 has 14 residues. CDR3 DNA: TGCAGTGCTAGGAAGAGCCTTACCTACAATGAGCAGTTCTTC. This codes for CSARKSLTYNEQFF.

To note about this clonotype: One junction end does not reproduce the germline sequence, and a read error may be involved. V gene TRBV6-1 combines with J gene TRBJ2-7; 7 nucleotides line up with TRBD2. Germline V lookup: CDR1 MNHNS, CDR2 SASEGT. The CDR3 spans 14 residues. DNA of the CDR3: TGTGCCAGCACCCTCCAGACTAGCTGCAATGAGCAGTCCTTC. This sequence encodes CASTLQTSCNEQSF.

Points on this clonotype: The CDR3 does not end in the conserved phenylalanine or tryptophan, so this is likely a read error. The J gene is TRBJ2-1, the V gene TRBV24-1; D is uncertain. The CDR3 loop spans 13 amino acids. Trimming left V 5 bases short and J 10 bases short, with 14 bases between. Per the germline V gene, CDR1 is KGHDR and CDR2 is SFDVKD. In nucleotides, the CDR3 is TGTGCCACCAGTGTTTTTCCCGACGGGGAGCAGTTCCTC. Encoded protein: CATSVFPDGEQFL.

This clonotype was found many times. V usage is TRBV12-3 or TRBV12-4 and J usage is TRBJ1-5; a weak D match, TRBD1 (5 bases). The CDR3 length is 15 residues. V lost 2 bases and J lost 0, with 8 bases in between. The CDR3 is CASSLRGISNQPQHF. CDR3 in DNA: TGTGCCAGCAGTTTAAGGGGCATTAGCAATCAGCCCCAGCATTTT.

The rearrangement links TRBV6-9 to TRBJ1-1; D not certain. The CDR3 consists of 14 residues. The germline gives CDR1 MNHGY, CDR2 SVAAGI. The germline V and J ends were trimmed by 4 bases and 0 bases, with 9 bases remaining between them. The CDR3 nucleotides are TGTGCCAGCAGTTTCGAGGTCCTGAACACTGAAGCTTTCTTT. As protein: CASSFEVLNTEAFF.

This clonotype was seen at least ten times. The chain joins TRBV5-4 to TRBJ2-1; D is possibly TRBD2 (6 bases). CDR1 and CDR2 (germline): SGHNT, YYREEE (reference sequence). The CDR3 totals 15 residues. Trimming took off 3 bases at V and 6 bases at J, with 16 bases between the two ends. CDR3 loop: CASSSGTREGNEQFF. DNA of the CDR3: TGTGCCAGCAGCTCCGGGACTCGCGAGGGCAATGAGCAGTTCTTC.

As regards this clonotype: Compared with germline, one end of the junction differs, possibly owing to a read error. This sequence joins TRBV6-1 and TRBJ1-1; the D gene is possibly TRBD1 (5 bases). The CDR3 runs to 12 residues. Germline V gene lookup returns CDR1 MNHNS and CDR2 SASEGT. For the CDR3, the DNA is TGTGCCAGCCGTGACAGAGGGTGTCGAGCTTTCTTT. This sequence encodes CASRDRGCRAFF.

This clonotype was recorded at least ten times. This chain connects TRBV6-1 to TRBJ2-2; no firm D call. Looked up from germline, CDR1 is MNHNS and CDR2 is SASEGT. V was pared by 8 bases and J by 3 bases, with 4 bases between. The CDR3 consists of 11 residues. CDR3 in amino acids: CASSDTGELFF. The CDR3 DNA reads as TGTGCCAGCTCTGACACCGGGGAGCTGTTTTTT.

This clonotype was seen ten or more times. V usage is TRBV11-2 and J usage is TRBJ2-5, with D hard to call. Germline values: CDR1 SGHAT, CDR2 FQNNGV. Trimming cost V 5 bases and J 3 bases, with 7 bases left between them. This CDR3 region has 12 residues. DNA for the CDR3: TGTGCCAGCAGCCCTTGGGAAGAGACCCAGTACTTC. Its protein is CASSPWEETQYF.

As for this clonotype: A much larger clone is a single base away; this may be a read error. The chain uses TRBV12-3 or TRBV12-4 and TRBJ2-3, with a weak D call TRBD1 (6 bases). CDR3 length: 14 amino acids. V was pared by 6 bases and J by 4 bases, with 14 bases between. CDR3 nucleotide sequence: TGTGCCAGCAGCCACAGGGCTAGCTCAGATACGCAGTATTTT. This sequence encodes CASSHRASSDTQYF.

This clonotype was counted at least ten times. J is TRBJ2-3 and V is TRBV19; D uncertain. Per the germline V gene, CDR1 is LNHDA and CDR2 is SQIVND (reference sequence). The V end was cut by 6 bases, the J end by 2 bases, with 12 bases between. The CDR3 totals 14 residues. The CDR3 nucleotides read TGTGCCAGTAGAGGACCACAGTCCACAGATACGCAGTATTTT. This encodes CASRGPQSTDTQYF. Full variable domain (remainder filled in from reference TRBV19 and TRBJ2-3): DGGITQSPKYLFRKEGQNVTLSCEQNLNHDAMYWYRQDPGQGLRLIYYSQIVNDFQKGDIAEGYSVSREKKESFPLTVTSAQKNPTAFYLCASRGPQSTDTQYFGPGTRLTVL.

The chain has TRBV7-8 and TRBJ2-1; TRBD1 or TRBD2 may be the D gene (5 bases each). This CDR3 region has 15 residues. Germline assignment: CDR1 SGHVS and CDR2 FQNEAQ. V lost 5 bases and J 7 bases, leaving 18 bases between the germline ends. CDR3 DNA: TGTGCCAGCAGCCCGCTTAGCTGGGGGTCTAATGAGCAGTTCTTC. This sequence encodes CASSPLSWGSNEQFF.